One sample yielded the 31 T cell receptor beta chains listed below, sequenced in a study of identical twins. TCRdb itself ran the 5' RACE reads through MiXCR, one entry per CDR3 protein. The sample holds 250,000 to 300,000 distinct CDR3 sequences, about 8.3% seen once. The data also belong to a second study, concerning yellow fever vaccine responses in identical twins.

Source material: CD8+ T cells sorted from blood. Source of these receptors: a woman between 18 and 30 years old in good health.

The CDR3 sequence: CASSLSWGLAYEQYF. The CDR3 nucleotides read TGTGCCAGCAGTTTATCCTGGGGACTAGCCTACGAGCAGTACTTC. This chain connects TRBV28 to TRBJ2-7, with TRBD2 identical over 8 bases. V was pared by 1 base and J by 2 bases, with 4 bases of the junction left unmatched. The CDR3 consists of 15 residues. Looked up from germline, CDR1 is MDHEN and CDR2 is SYDVKM.

In its sample, this clonotype was seen a few times. The chain recombines TRBV25-1 with TRBJ1-5, with TRBD1 as a possible D gene (5 bases). The CDR3 is made up of 13 amino acids. V was cut by 4 bases and J by 7 bases, with 11 bases left in between. Germline lookup yields CDR1 MGHDK and CDR2 SYGVNS. CDR3 amino acids: CASSGLGGQPQHF. Here the CDR3 DNA reads TGTGCCAGCAGTGGATTGGGGGGGCAGCCCCAGCATTTT.

This clonotype was counted many times. The V gene is TRBV7-2, the J gene TRBJ2-7; TRBD2 matches at 8 bases. This CDR3 is 13 amino acids long. Trimming took 1 base from V and 7 from J; bases not matched to a gene: 3. Per the germline V gene, CDR1 is SGHTA and CDR2 is FQGNSA. In nucleotides, the CDR3 is TGTGCCAGCAGCTTAGTTTCTAGCGGGGAGCAGTACTTC. As protein: CASSLVSSGEQYF.

This clonotype was observed a handful of times. This chain connects TRBV27 to TRBJ2-7, with a tentative D call TRBD2 (6 bases). The V end lost 5 bases, the J end lost 3 bases, and 14 bases lay between the germline ends. CDR1 is MNHEY and CDR2 is SMNVEV in the germline V gene (reference sequence). The CDR3 sequence is 14 residues long. CDR3 sequence: CASSTLLGSYEQYF. CDR3 bases: TGTGCCAGCAGTACCCTCCTCGGGAGCTACGAGCAGTACTTC.

This chain uses TRBV7-6 with TRBJ1-1; D is unclear. The CDR3 is 17 residues long. The V end was cut by 1 base, the J end by 0 bases, with 15 bases between. Germline V lookup: CDR1 SGHVS, CDR2 FNYEAQ. The CDR3 coding sequence is TGTGCCAGCAGCTTAGACCGGTCAGAACTCATGAACACTGAAGCTTTCTTT. It yields the protein CASSLDRSELMNTEAFF. Together with reference TRBV7-6 and TRBJ1-1, the CDR3 gives the full variable domain: GAGVSQSPRYKVTKRGQDVALRCDPISGHVSLYWYRQALGQGPEFLTYFNYEAQQDKSGLPNDRFSAERPEGSISTLTIQRTEQRDSAMYRCASSLDRSELMNTEAFFGQGTRLTVV.

A few counts support this clonotype. This sequence joins TRBV7-2 and TRBJ2-1, with D maybe TRBD2 (5 bases). CDR1 SGHTA and CDR2 FQGNSA come from the germline V gene. The CDR3 covers 16 residues. Between the trimmed V and J ends, which lost 5 bases and 5 bases, there was a span of 19 bases. CDR3 sequence reads: CASSPSLAGGDNEQFF. DNA of the CDR3: TGTGCCAGCAGCCCTTCGTTGGCGGGTGGGGACAATGAGCAGTTCTTC.

This clonotype was seen at least ten times. The chain employs TRBV29-1 and TRBJ2-3; 11 positions match TRBD2. Losses at the gene ends were 4 bases for V and 4 bases for J; bases not matched to a gene: 1. Germline CDR1 SQVTM, CDR2 ANQGSEA. The CDR3 is made up of 13 amino acids. The CDR3 DNA is TGCAGCGTTGTAGCGGGAGGGCCAGATACGCAGTATTTT. Translating gives CSVVAGGPDTQYF.

The V call is TRBV10-3, the J call TRBJ2-6; the D gene could be TRBD1 or TRBD2 (5 bases each). From germline, CDR1 is ENHRY and CDR2 SYGVKD. The V end was cut by 2 bases, the J end by 2 bases, with 7 bases between. CDR3 length equals 15 residues. The CDR3 coding sequence is TGTGCCATCAGTGAGAGAGGGGCTGGGGCCAACGTCCTGACTTTC. Its translation is CAISERGAGANVLTF.

This clonotype has just a few counts. This chain uses TRBV11-2 with TRBJ2-5, with 9 nucleotides matching TRBD1. Germline CDR1 SGHAT, CDR2 FQNNGV. Trimming took 6 bases from V and 4 from J; bases not matched to a gene: 12. This CDR3 has 16 amino acids. CDR3 sequence: CASRPDAGTGIETQYF. DNA for the CDR3: TGTGCCAGCAGACCGGACGCCGGGACAGGGATAGAGACCCAGTACTTC. Combining the CDR3 with reference TRBV11-2 and TRBJ2-5 gives the whole variable domain EAGVAQSPRYKIIEKRQSVAFWCNPISGHATLYWYQQILGQGPKLLIQFQNNGVVDDSQLPKDRFSAERLKGVDSTLKIQPAKLEDSAVYLCASRPDAGTGIETQYFGPGTRLLVL.

This clonotype was seen at least ten times. This sequence joins TRBV5-1 and TRBJ2-1; 9 nucleotides match TRBD1. The J segment lost 8 bases and the V segment lost 3 bases, leaving 12 bases of the junction unmatched. CDR1 and CDR2 (germline): SGHRS, YFSETQ. This CDR3 has 16 residues. The CDR3, as DNA: TGCGCCAGCAGCTCCGAAGGACAGGGGAGGTCCGATGAGCAGTTCTTC. Translated, it gives CASSSEGQGRSDEQFF.

To note about this clonotype: One junction end disagrees with the germline gene, perhaps due to a read error. The genes are TRBV7-9 and TRBJ2-7, with D uncertain. From germline, CDR1 is SEHNR and CDR2 FQNEAQ (reference sequence). CDR3 size: 11 residues. CDR3 DNA sequence: TGTGCCAGCAGCTCGCACCCAGGAACCAACTTC. This encodes CASSSHPGTNF.

This clonotype has more than one count but fewer than ten. The V and J genes are TRBV7-2 and TRBJ2-3, with 10 bases aligning to TRBD2. Germline CDR1 and CDR2: SGHTA and FQGNSA. Trimming at V came to 5 bases and at J to 6 bases, leaving 14 bases not matched to a gene. The length of the CDR3 is 17 residues. Here the CDR3 reads CASSPPYALAGVDTQYF. The DNA of the CDR3 is TGTGCCAGCAGCCCCCCCTATGCCCTAGCGGGGGTGGATACGCAGTATTTT.

This clonotype was detected only a few times. The J gene is TRBJ1-5, the V gene TRBV4-1, with 7 bases aligning to TRBD1. In germline, CDR1 is MGHRA, CDR2 YSYEKL. This CDR3 region has 14 residues. V trimming: 4 bases; J trimming: 6 bases; junction bases outside the gene matches: 6. The CDR3 DNA reads TGCGCCAGCAGCCTGGACAGGCAAGTTCAGCCCCAGCATTTT. Amino acids: CASSLDRQVQPQHF.

This chain connects TRBV7-2 to TRBJ2-7; D unclear. V shed 0 bases and J shed 2 bases, with 11 bases lying between them. Per germline, CDR1 SGHTA and CDR2 FQGNSA. The CDR3 has 15 residues. The CDR3 is CASSLAVERAYEQYF. The CDR3 coding sequence is TGTGCCAGCAGCTTAGCGGTAGAAAGGGCCTACGAGCAGTACTTC.

The chain joins TRBV29-1 to TRBJ1-1, with D possibly TRBD1 on 5 matching bases. V was cut by 4 bases and J by 10 bases, with 13 bases left in between. The CDR3 consists of 11 residues. The V gene's germline CDR1 is SQVTM and CDR2 ANQGSEA. CDR3 nucleotide sequence: TGCAGCGTTGCCCAGGGTAATGGAGCTTTCTTT. This translates into CSVAQGNGAFF.

This clonotype was seen repeatedly, ten times or more. The chain is built from TRBV7-2 and TRBJ1-1; D unclear. Trimming took 1 base from V and 7 from J, leaving 10 bases between them. CDR3 length: 13 amino acids. Looked up from germline, CDR1 is SGHTA and CDR2 is FQGNSA. The CDR3 coding sequence is TGTGCCAGCAGCTTAGACTCGGTCAGTGAAGCTTTCTTT. Translation gives CASSLDSVSEAFF. The variable domain in full, completed from reference TRBV7-2 and TRBJ1-1, reads GAGVSQSPSNKVTEKGKDVELRCDPISGHTALYWYRQSLGQGLEFLIYFQGNSAPDKSGLPSDRFSAERTGGSVSTLTIQRTQQEDSAVYLCASSLDSVSEAFFGQGTRLTVV.

The chain links TRBV7-9 to TRBJ1-2; D ambiguous. The germline CDR1 and CDR2 sequences are SEHNR and FQNEAQ (reference sequence). V was pared by 5 bases and J by 7 bases, with 17 bases between. The CDR3 spans 14 residues. In DNA form, the CDR3 reads TGTGCCAGCAGCCCACCGACGATATCGACTGGCTACACCTTC. This sequence encodes CASSPPTISTGYTF.

This clonotype was counted ten times or more. The chain employs TRBV21-1 and TRBJ2-5; no DNA check was done on the table's D call, TRBD2. TRBV21-1 is flagged as a pseudogene. The CDR3 covers 19 residues. This chain's CDR3 is CASSKDGPLGEGGQETQYF. The CDR3 coding sequence is TGTGCCAGCAGCAAAGATGGACCCTTGGGGGAGGGAGGACAAGAGACCCAGTACTTC.

This clonotype was seen a few times. V and J are TRBV9 and TRBJ1-5, with a weak D call TRBD1 (5 bases). This CDR3 spans 15 amino acids. Germline loops: CDR1 SGDLS, CDR2 YYNGEE. The V end was cut by 1 base, the J end by 1 base, with 9 bases between. In nucleotides, the CDR3 is TGTGCCAGCAGCGTATCGGGGGTGAGCAATCAGCCCCAGCATTTT. Translating it yields CASSVSGVSNQPQHF. Complete variable domain (other parts from reference TRBV9 and TRBJ1-5): DSGVTQTPKHLITATGQRVTLRCSPRSGDLSVYWYQQSLDQGLQFLIQYYNGEERAKGNILERFSAQQFPDLHSELNLSSLELGDSALYFCASSVSGVSNQPQHFGDGTRLSIL.

This clonotype has a handful of counts. CDR3: CASRMSLSNSPLHF. As DNA, the CDR3 is TGTGCCAGCAGGATGAGCTTAAGTAATTCACCCCTCCACTTT. This rearrangement joins TRBV7-9 to TRBJ1-6; D not certain. The CDR3 loop spans 14 amino acids. CDR1 and CDR2 (germline): SEHNR, FQNEAQ (reference sequence). The germline V and J ends were trimmed by 6 bases and 6 bases, with 12 bases remaining between them.

This chain connects TRBV4-3 to TRBJ2-1; D is possibly TRBD1 or TRBD2 (5 bases each). V was pared by 0 bases and J by 4 bases, with 16 bases between. The CDR3 contains 17 residues. Germline-derived CDR1 and CDR2 are LGHNA and YSLEER. The CDR3 loop reads CASSQDRPGTSYNEQFF. CDR3 nucleotides: TGCGCCAGCAGCCAAGACAGACCCGGGACGAGTTACAATGAGCAGTTCTTC.

In its sample, this clonotype was seen many times. The chain combines TRBV29-1 with TRBJ2-3; D may be TRBD1 or TRBD2 (5 bases each). The CDR3 is 14 residues long. The ends were cut back, 7 bases at V and 3 bases at J, with 17 bases in the middle. Germline V gene lookup returns CDR1 SQVTM and CDR2 ANQGSEA. The CDR3 spells CSAENRDGTDTQYF. The CDR3, as DNA: TGCAGCGCCGAAAATAGGGACGGAACAGATACGCAGTATTTT.

This chain joins TRBV29-1 and TRBJ1-1, with a possible D match to TRBD1 (6 bases). The CDR3 totals 13 residues. Per the germline V gene, CDR1 is SQVTM and CDR2 is ANQGSEA. Trimming stripped 7 bases from V and 5 bases from J, with 17 bases between. Here the CDR3 DNA reads TGCAGCGATACAGGGAGAGGTTGGACTGAAGCTTTCTTT. It encodes CSDTGRGWTEAFF.

This clonotype has ten or more counts. The CDR3 sequence: CASSSSGRSPYNEQFF. The CDR3 nucleotides read TGTGCCAGCAGCTCTAGCGGGAGGTCCCCCTACAATGAGCAGTTCTTC. The chain couples TRBV7-9 to TRBJ2-1; TRBD2 matches at 11 bases. Germline trimming cut 4 bases from V and 2 bases from J; bases unmatched to any gene: 4. Germline-derived CDR1 and CDR2 are SEHNR and FQNEAQ (reference sequence). The CDR3 has 16 amino acids. Full variable domain (outside the CDR3, taken from reference TRBV7-9 and TRBJ2-1): DTGVSQNPRHKITKRGQNVTFRCDPISEHNRLYWYRQTLGQGPEFLTYFQNEAQLEKSRLLSDRFSAERPKGSFSTLEIQRTEQGDSAMYLCASSSSGRSPYNEQFFGPGTRLTVL.

There are many counts of this clonotype. The chain is built from TRBV5-1 and TRBJ2-7; the match to TRBD2 covers 7 bases. Trimming cost V 3 bases and J 3 bases; bases outside gene matches: 3. The CDR3 extends over 13 amino acids. CDR1 and CDR2 (germline): SGHRS, YFSETQ. CDR3 sequence (DNA): TGCGCCAGCAGCTGGGGACTACGCTACGAGCAGTACTTC. Its translation: CASSWGLRYEQYF. The variable domain in full, with the rest retrieved from reference TRBV5-1 and TRBJ2-7, is KAGVTQTPRYLIKTRGQQVTLSCSPISGHRSVSWYQQTPGQGLQFLFEYFSETQRNKGNFPGRFSGRQFSNSRSEMNVSTLELGDSALYLCASSWGLRYEQYFGPGTRLTVT.

This clonotype has a count of ten or more. CDR3 DNA: TGCAGCGCCGTAGCGGGCGACACCTACGAGCAGTACTTC. Residues: CSAVAGDTYEQYF. The chain is built from TRBV29-1 and TRBJ2-7; the match to TRBD2 covers 7 bases. The CDR3 spans 13 residues. Germline loops: CDR1 SQVTM, CDR2 ANQGSEA. The ends lost 7 bases at V and 2 bases at J; junction bases unmatched: 8.

This clonotype appeared many times. The chain uses TRBV9 and TRBJ2-5, with D possibly matching TRBD2 (5 bases). Trimming pared 4 bases from V and 5 bases from J, leaving 12 bases between. Per the germline V gene, CDR1 is SGDLS and CDR2 is YYNGEE. The CDR3 is made up of 13 amino acids. DNA of the CDR3: TGTGCCAGCAGCCTCCGGGGTCAGGAGACCCAGTACTTC. Translating gives CASSLRGQETQYF.

The genes are TRBV15 and TRBJ1-2; the D gene is possibly TRBD1 (5 bases). Germline V lookup: CDR1 LNHNV, CDR2 YYDKDF (reference sequence). This CDR3 has 15 amino acids. V was clipped by 0 bases and J by 1 base, with 9 bases between them. The CDR3 spells CATSREGRVNYGYTF. The CDR3 DNA reads as TGTGCCACCAGCAGAGAGGGCAGGGTTAACTATGGCTACACCTTC. Supplemented by reference TRBV15 and TRBJ1-2, the full variable domain reads DAMVIQNPRYQVTQFGKPVTLSCSQTLNHNVMYWYQQKSSQAPKLLFHYYDKDFNNEADTPDNFQSRRPNTSFCFLDIRSPGLGDTAMYLCATSREGRVNYGYTFGSGTRLTVV.

The chain links TRBV7-9 to TRBJ2-5, with D unresolved. Germline V gives CDR1 SEHNR, CDR2 FQNEAQ (reference sequence). The CDR3 is 16 residues long. Trimming took 4 bases from V and 0 from J, leaving 15 bases between them. CDR3 nucleotides: TGTGCCAGCAGCTCCCCGGTGCCAGAGTACCAAGAGACCCAGTACTTC. This sequence encodes CASSSPVPEYQETQYF.

The chain is built from TRBV28 and TRBJ1-6; TRBD1 aligns across 7 bases. CDR1 MDHEN and CDR2 SYDVKM come from the germline V gene. The CDR3 is 15 residues long. The junction had 8 bases not matched to a gene; V was cut back by 7 bases and J by 5 bases. This CDR3 is CASTGGGTDNSPLHF. CDR3 nucleotides: TGTGCCAGCACCGGTGGGGGGACAGATAATTCACCCCTCCACTTT.

This clonotype was counted only a few times. This chain joins TRBV3-1 and TRBJ2-7; D might be TRBD2 (5 bases). CDR3 size: 15 residues. Trimming pared 1 base from V and 3 bases from J, leaving 13 bases between. The germline V gene has CDR1 LGHDT and CDR2 YNNKEL (reference sequence). The CDR3 sequence is CASSQVGGQHYEQYF. In DNA, the CDR3 is TGTGCCAGCAGCCAAGTCGGCGGGCAGCACTACGAGCAGTACTTC.